This TCR beta chain appears in the sequencing data of a study of blood T cells in healthy people across ages. A sample-barcoded 5' primer and a J-beta primer mix were used in a second PCR of about 7 to 12 cycles. TCRdb recomputed calls from the 5' RACE reads with MiXCR, one row per CDR3 protein. The sample contains approximately 760,000 distinct CDR3 sequences, 25% of which appear only once. Per germline, CDR1 SEHNR and CDR2 FQNEAQ (reference sequence). This CDR3 comprises 16 residues. V was shortened by 2 bases and J by 2 bases, with 10 bases between the two germline ends. Notes on this clonotype: Its specificity is unknown.

Overall study findings and caveats: Roughly linear age-related decline in beta diversity appeared, significant by age approximately 43.

This sample also appeared in a second study, on T cells of mothers and their children.

This clonotype was sampled from a boy aged 10-17 years in good health. J is TRBJ2-6 and V is TRBV7-9, with D perhaps matching TRBD1 (5 bases). The specimen sequenced was blood. CDR3 sequence: CASSLTVGPGANVLTF. Written as DNA, the CDR3 is TGTGCCAGCAGCTTAACGGTGGGGCCTGGGGCCAACGTCCTGACTTTC.